The 15 T cell receptor beta chains below were found in one sample sequenced in a study of blood T cell repertoires in COVID-19. Libraries were prepared by immunoSEQ multiplex PCR; TCRdb keeps only in-frame clonotypes and omits some of them. The data contain tens of thousands of clones, 84% of them singletons. Material: peripheral blood. These receptors originate from a man in his 60s with acute or convalescent COVID-19.

The count of this clone is one. The gene calls are TRBV19 and TRBJ1-3; D not resolved. The CDR3 consists of 14 residues. Trimming left V 2 bases short and J 4 bases short, with 9 bases between. Germline CDR1 reads LNHDA; CDR2 reads SQIVND (reference sequence). CDR3 loop: CASSIPGGGNTIYF. CDR3 sequence (DNA): TGTGCCAGTAGTATACCGGGCGGGGGAAACACCATATATTTT.

V is TRBV4-1 and J is TRBJ1-1; tentative D call: TRBD1 (5 bases). This CDR3 region has 15 residues. V dropped 4 bases and J dropped 1 base, with 13 bases sitting between them. Per germline, CDR1 MGHRA and CDR2 YSYEKL. CDR3 region: CASSRSSGGNTEAFF. CDR3 bases: TGCGCCAGCAGCCGATCAAGCGGGGGGAACACTGAAGCTTTCTTT.

The chain combines TRBV4-1 with TRBJ2-7; tentative D call: TRBD1 (5 bases). Looked up from germline, CDR1 is MGHRA and CDR2 is YSYEKL. V was cut by 1 base and J by 3 bases, with 7 bases left in between. The CDR3 extends over 13 amino acids. The CDR3: CASSQVQGYEQYF. DNA of the CDR3: TGCGCCAGCAGCCAAGTTCAGGGCTACGAGCAGTACTTC.

V gene TRBV4-3 combines with J gene TRBJ1-2, with D possibly matching TRBD1 (6 bases). Trimming pared 0 bases from V and 7 bases from J, leaving 12 bases between. This CDR3 spans 14 amino acids. Germline V gives CDR1 LGHNA, CDR2 YSLEER. CDR3 sequence: CASSQDGQGFGYTF. Here the CDR3 DNA reads TGCGCCAGCAGCCAAGATGGGCAGGGGTTTGGCTACACCTTC.

The V and J genes are TRBV10-3 and TRBJ2-5, with unresolved D. The germline V gene encodes CDR1 ENHRY and CDR2 SYGVKD. Trimming took 4 bases from V and 5 from J, leaving 11 bases between them. The CDR3 is 13 amino acids. The CDR3 region has the DNA TGTGCCATCAGTGGAACCGTCGAGGAGACCCAGTACTTC. Translating it yields CAISGTVEETQYF.

The rearrangement joins TRBV23-1 to TRBJ2-7, with TRBD1 identical over 8 bases. Being an ORF, TRBV23-1 has a function that is uncertain. The CDR3 length is 14 residues. Trimming removed 3 bases from V and 4 bases from J; junction bases left unmatched: 5. The CDR3 is CASSHRTGMYEQYF. CDR3 nucleotide sequence: TGCGCCAGCAGTCACCGGACAGGGATGTACGAGCAGTACTTC.

Here the CDR3 DNA reads TGTGCCAGCAGCCCCAGCGGACAGGGCTATCTTGGCTACACCTTC. This codes for CASSPSGQGYLGYTF. J is TRBJ1-2 and V is TRBV7-2; 8 bases are a match to TRBD1. J lost 7 bases, V lost 5 bases, and 12 bases had no gene match. The germline V gene has CDR1 SGHTA and CDR2 FQGNSA. The length of the CDR3 is 15 residues. Using reference TRBV7-2 and TRBJ1-2 for the parts outside the CDR3, the full variable domain is GAGVSQSPSNKVTEKGKDVELRCDPISGHTALYWYRQSLGQGLEFLIYFQGNSAPDKSGLPSDRFSAERTGGSVSTLTIQRTQQEDSAVYLCASSPSGQGYLGYTFGSGTRLTVV.

The chain joins TRBV10-1 to TRBJ2-2; 7 bases are shared with TRBD1. Per the germline V gene, CDR1 is WNHNN and CDR2 is SYGVQD (reference sequence). CDR3 length: 15 residues. The J segment lost 1 base and the V segment lost 3 bases, leaving 2 bases of the junction unmatched. This CDR3 is CASSEGTENTGELFF. CDR3 nucleotide sequence: TGCGCCAGCAGTGAAGGGACAGAGAACACCGGGGAGCTGTTTTTT.

The chain employs TRBV5-6 and TRBJ2-7, with 11 bases lining up with TRBD1. CDR1 is SGHDT, CDR2 YYEEEE, per germline. The ends lost 4 bases at V and 6 bases at J; junction bases unmatched: 9. CDR3 length: 15 amino acids. The CDR3 DNA is TGTGCCAGCAGCCCAGGTTGGGACAGGGGGTTCGAGCAGTACTTC. Translating it yields CASSPGWDRGFEQYF.

This chain joins TRBV9 and TRBJ2-3; D might be TRBD2 (6 bases). The CDR3 runs 16 residues. With 4 bases removed from V and 1 base from J, the gap between germline ends came to 16 bases. CDR1 and CDR2 (germline): SGDLS, YYNGEE. In DNA, the CDR3 is TGTGCCAGCAGCTCCAGAGGCGGGACCGGCACAGATACGCAGTATTTT. It specifies CASSSRGGTGTDTQYF.

The chain employs TRBV5-5 and TRBJ1-2, with no clear D. V lost 3 bases and J 4 bases, leaving 7 bases between the germline ends. This CDR3 contains 12 residues. The germline V gene has CDR1 SGHKS and CDR2 YYEKEE (reference sequence). CDR3 nucleotides: TGTGCCAGCAGCTCGGGGATCTATGGCTACACCTTC. Protein: CASSSGIYGYTF. Supplemented by reference TRBV5-5 and TRBJ1-2, the full variable domain reads DAGVTQSPTHLIKTRGQQVTLRCSPISGHKSVSWYQQVLGQGPQFIFQYYEKEERGRGNFPDRFSARQFPNYSSELNVNALLLGDSALYLCASSSGIYGYTFGSGTRLTVV.

This chain uses TRBV10-2 with TRBJ2-3, with 8 bases lining up with TRBD2. V was pared by 3 bases and J by 6 bases, with 8 bases of the junction left unmatched. Germline CDR1 is WSHSY and CDR2 is SAAADI. The CDR3 spans 15 residues. This CDR3 is CASSEVGGGYDTQYF. The CDR3 DNA sequence: TGCGCCAGCAGTGAAGTTGGCGGGGGGTATGATACGCAGTATTTT.

In the case of this clone: No conserved phenylalanine or tryptophan is present at the end of the CDR3, so a read error is the likely explanation. Because the CDR3's place on the DNA is in doubt, the DNA is left out and the CDR3 is given as listed by TCRdb. The chain uses TRBV6-5 and TRBJ1-2. The CDR3 contains 10 residues when both ends are counted. Per germline, CDR1 MNHEY and CDR2 SVGAGI. The CDR3 loop reads CANSPCLIAL.

This CDR3 reads CASSVGLASGNTIYF. Written as DNA, the CDR3 is TGTGCCAGCAGCGTAGGTTTGGCCTCTGGAAACACCATATATTTT. The rearrangement links TRBV9 to TRBJ1-3; D remains ambiguous. The CDR3 spans 15 residues. Trimming stripped 0 bases from V and 0 bases from J, with 7 bases between. Germline V gene sequence: CDR1 SGDLS, CDR2 YYNGEE.

The chain carries TRBV7-9 and TRBJ1-2, with TRBD1 matching over 8 bases. This CDR3 contains 15 residues. CDR1 and CDR2 (germline): SEHNR, FQNEAQ (reference sequence). V was pared by 5 bases and J by 3 bases, with 8 bases of the junction left unmatched. The CDR3 nucleotides are TGTGCCAGCAGCACCCTGACAGGGGCATACTATGGCTACACCTTC. As protein: CASSTLTGAYYGYTF.